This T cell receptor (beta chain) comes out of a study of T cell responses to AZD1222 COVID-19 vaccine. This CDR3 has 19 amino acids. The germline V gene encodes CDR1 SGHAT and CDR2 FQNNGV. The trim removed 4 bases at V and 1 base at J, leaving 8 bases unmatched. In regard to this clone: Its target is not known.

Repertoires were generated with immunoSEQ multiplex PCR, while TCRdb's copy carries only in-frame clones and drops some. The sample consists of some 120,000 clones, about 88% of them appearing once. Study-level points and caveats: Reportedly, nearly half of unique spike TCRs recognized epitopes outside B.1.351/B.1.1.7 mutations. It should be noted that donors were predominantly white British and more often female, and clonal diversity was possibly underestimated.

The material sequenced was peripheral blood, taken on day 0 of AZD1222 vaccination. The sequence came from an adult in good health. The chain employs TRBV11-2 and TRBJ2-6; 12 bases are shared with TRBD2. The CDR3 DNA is TGTGCCAGCAGCTCGAATCCCCTAGCGGGAGGGTCTGGGGCCAACGTCCTGACTTTC. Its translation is CASSSNPLAGGSGANVLTF.